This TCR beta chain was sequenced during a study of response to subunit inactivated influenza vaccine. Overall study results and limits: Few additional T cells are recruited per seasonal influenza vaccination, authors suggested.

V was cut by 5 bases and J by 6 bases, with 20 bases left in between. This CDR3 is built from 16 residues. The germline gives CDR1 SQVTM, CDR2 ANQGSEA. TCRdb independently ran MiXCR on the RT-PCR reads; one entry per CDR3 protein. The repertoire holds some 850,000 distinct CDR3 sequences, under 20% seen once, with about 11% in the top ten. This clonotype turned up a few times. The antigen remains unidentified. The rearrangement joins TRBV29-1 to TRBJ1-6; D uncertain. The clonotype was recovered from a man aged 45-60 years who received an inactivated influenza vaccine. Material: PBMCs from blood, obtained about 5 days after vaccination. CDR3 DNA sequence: TGCAGCGTTCGGGCGTACCGAGCCCCCATTAATTCACCCCTCCACTTT. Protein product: CSVRAYRAPINSPLHF.